The TCR beta chain described here comes from a study of blood T cells in healthy people across ages. Isolation yielded PBMCs, at least 7 million per sample, in every case. The CDR3 runs 13 residues. Trimming shortened V by 4 bases and J by 5 bases, and 10 bases separated the two germline ends. CDR1 and CDR2 (germline): KGHDR, SFDVKD. A sample-barcoded 5' primer and a J-beta primer mix were used in a second PCR of roughly 7 to 11 cycles. A single record per CDR3 protein comes from TCRdb applying MiXCR to the 5' RACE reads. The sample lists 1.5 million to 2 million distinct CDR3 sequences, roughly two fifths occurring once.

What was sequenced was blood. The rearrangement joins TRBV24-1 to TRBJ1-2; D may be TRBD1 (5 bases). This clonotype was obtained from a human donor in good health. The CDR3 here is CATSDQGEYGYTF. In DNA form, the CDR3 reads TGTGCCACCAGTGACCAGGGAGAGTATGGCTACACCTTC.